The source of this T cell receptor (beta chain) is a study of pediatric ulcerative colitis. In the case of this clone: What it recognizes is unknown.

Study findings and constraints: Rectal repertoires separated controls, mild-moderate and acute severe colitis.

At colonoscopy, a blood sample was also collected. V was clipped by 2 bases and J by 1 base, with 6 bases between them. This CDR3 spans 14 amino acids. Germline assignment: CDR1 SGHVS and CDR2 FNYEAQ. This was a survey-level run. Samples were sequenced at Survey level, maximum 500,000 reads. Some clones are missing from TCRdb's copy, which holds only in-frame ones; the method was immunoSEQ multiplex PCR. The table shows roughly 64,000 clones, with 85% to 90% occurring only once. What was sequenced was blood. This clonotype originated in a boy between 5 and 17 years old with severe ulcerative colitis. This rearrangement joins TRBV7-6 to TRBJ2-1, with D unresolved. The CDR3 region is CASSLSGSYNEQFF. In DNA, the CDR3 is TGTGCCAGCAGCTTATCCGGATCCTACAATGAGCAGTTCTTC.